One sample yielded the 8 T cell receptor beta chains listed below, sequenced in a study of blood T cell repertoires in COVID-19. Only in-frame clones appear in the TCRdb table, and some are missing; sequencing was by immunoSEQ multiplex PCR. The sample has about 160,000 clones, more than 75% seen once; the top ten hold roughly 1%. Sequencing was performed on peripheral blood. The receptors come from a man in his forties with acute or convalescent COVID-19.

The V and J genes are TRBV18 and TRBJ1-2; TRBD1 agrees at 10 bases. CDR3 length: 14 residues. Germline V CDR1 and CDR2: KGHSH, LQKENI. The junction had 9 bases not matched to a gene; V was cut back by 6 bases and J by 8 bases. CDR3 region: CASSPGTGDNGYTF. In nucleotides, the CDR3 is TGTGCCAGCTCCCCCGGGACAGGGGACAACGGCTACACCTTC.

The chain is built from TRBV6-5 and TRBJ1-2; D gene unclear. Trimming removed 3 bases from V and 3 bases from J, with 8 bases in between. Germline CDR1 and CDR2: MNHEY and SVGAGI. The CDR3 length is 13 residues. CDR3 sequence reads: CASSYTPDYGYTF. CDR3 in DNA: TGTGCCAGCAGTTATACACCTGACTATGGCTACACCTTC.

The rearrangement uses TRBV28 and TRBJ2-7, with no clear D. Germline V lookup: CDR1 MDHEN, CDR2 SYDVKM. Trimming left V 6 bases short and J 2 bases short, with 8 bases between. CDR3 length: 12 amino acids. In nucleotides, the CDR3 is TGTGCCAGCAGCGGCGGTGCCTACGAGCAGTACTTC. It translates to CASSGGAYEQYF.

CDR3: CASSPRQGTGELFF. The CDR3 DNA reads TGTGCCAGCAGCCCCCGACAGGGAACCGGGGAGCTGTTTTTT. The J gene is TRBJ2-2, the V gene TRBV3-1 (or the pseudogene TRBV3-2); 7 bases map to TRBD1. Germline loops: CDR1 LGHDT, CDR2 YNNKEL (reference sequence). V lost 4 bases to trimming and J lost 5 bases; unmatched junction nucleotides: 4. The CDR3 totals 14 residues.

A few counts support this clone. V usage is TRBV5-1 and J usage is TRBJ2-1, with TRBD2 identical over 12 bases. The V segment lost 8 bases and the J segment 8 bases; nucleotides outside the gene matches: 8. Germline V gene sequence: CDR1 SGHRS, CDR2 YFSETQ. The CDR3 covers 14 residues. The CDR3 coding sequence is TGCGCCAGTTCGACTAGCGGGGGCCGGGATGAGCAGTTCTTC. This codes for CASSTSGGRDEQFF.

The chain is built from TRBV6-6 and TRBJ2-3, with TRBD1 as a possible D gene (6 bases). CDR3 length: 16 residues. Germline-derived CDR1 and CDR2 are MNHNY and SVGAGI (reference sequence). V was cut by 4 bases and J by 3 bases, with 17 bases left in between. DNA of the CDR3: TGTGCCAGCAGTTGGCATCAGGGGAGTGAAACAGATACGCAGTATTTT. It encodes CASSWHQGSETDTQYF.

The rearrangement links TRBV6-5 to TRBJ2-5, with TRBD1 matching over 8 bases. This CDR3 is built from 14 residues. J gave up 4 bases and V 8 bases, and 9 bases lay outside the gene matches. Germline V gives CDR1 MNHEY, CDR2 SVGAGI. CDR3 region: CASSRTGWTETQYF. Here the CDR3 DNA reads TGTGCCAGCTCCCGGACAGGGTGGACAGAGACCCAGTACTTC.

The V and J genes are TRBV19 and TRBJ2-2, with 8 bases aligning to TRBD1. CDR3 length: 13 amino acids. Germline V gene lookup returns CDR1 LNHDA and CDR2 SQIVND (reference sequence). V was pared by 5 bases and J by 6 bases, with 2 bases of the junction left unmatched. CDR3 amino acids: CASSRQGSGELFF. CDR3 sequence (DNA): TGTGCCAGTAGTCGACAGGGGTCCGGGGAGCTGTTTTTT.